This T cell receptor (beta chain) was captured by sequencing in a study of T cell responses to AZD1222 COVID-19 vaccine. The data were produced by immunoSEQ multiplex PCR, yet TCRdb's version contains in-frame clones alone and is incomplete. The sample has roughly 150,000 clones, about 92% seen once. This CDR3 has 15 residues. V gave up 1 base and J gave up 9 bases; unmatched junction bases: 4. In germline, CDR1 is SGHTA, CDR2 FQGNSA. This clonotype was obtained from an adult in good health. The input for sequencing was peripheral blood, taken on day 0 of AZD1222 vaccination. The V and J genes are TRBV7-2 and TRBJ1-6, with 9 bases that match TRBD1. The CDR3 sequence is CASSLVTGGSSPLHF. The CDR3 DNA reads TGTGCCAGCAGCTTAGTGACAGGGGGGAGTTCACCCCTCCACTTT.